This T cell receptor beta chain was identified during a study of cytomegalovirus exposure and HLA in healthy donors. Use of 60 Vbeta and 13 Jbeta primers characterized the PCR. Here immunoSEQ multiplex PCR was the method, and the copy in TCRdb shows in-frame clones only, minus some. The data show about 120,000 clones, 70% to 85% seen once. The sequenced material came from PBMCs. The sequence derives from a young man in good health and CMV-seropositive.

The CDR3 is CASSQDGRGREPQHF. CDR3 coding DNA: TGCGCCAGCAGCCAAGACGGCAGGGGGCGCGAGCCCCAGCATTTT. The V call is TRBV4-1, the J call TRBJ1-5, with TRBD1 matching over 8 bases. Looked up from germline, CDR1 is MGHRA and CDR2 is YSYEKL. The CDR3 loop spans 15 amino acids. V shed 0 bases, J shed 8 bases, and the junction held 6 bases outside the gene matches.